A single sample gave rise to the 8 T cell receptor beta chains below, sequenced in a study of blood T cell repertoires in COVID-19. The repertoire was sequenced with immunoSEQ multiplex PCR; TCRdb's copy has only in-frame clones and lacks some. This table holds about 51,000 clones, approximately 86% found once. The sequenced sample was peripheral blood. The receptor set was obtained from a man between 45 and 60 years old with active COVID-19.

V and J are TRBV5-4 and TRBJ2-6; D is perhaps TRBD2 (5 bases). Germline CDR1 is SGHNT and CDR2 is YYREEE (reference sequence). This CDR3 comprises 13 residues. V lost 3 bases, J lost 8 bases, and 9 bases lay in between. CDR3: CASSSPGTNVLTF. The CDR3 DNA reads as TGTGCCAGCAGCTCTCCCGGGACCAACGTCCTGACTTTC.

V gene TRBV12-3 or TRBV12-4 combines with J gene TRBJ2-7, with TRBD1 as a possible D gene (5 bases). V dropped 2 bases and J dropped 4 bases, with 9 bases sitting between them. There are 13 residues in the CDR3. CDR3 protein: CASSLRGQYEQYF. CDR3 sequence (DNA): TGTGCCAGCAGTTTAAGGGGCCAATACGAGCAGTACTTC.

This chain uses TRBV10-2 with TRBJ2-1; 10 nucleotides agree with TRBD2. Germline CDR1 reads WSHSY; CDR2 reads SAAADI. V dropped 4 bases and J dropped 0; count of bases not matched to a gene: 9. CDR3 length equals 18 residues. CDR3 sequence: CASSGSSGGILSYNEQFF. The CDR3 DNA reads TGCGCCAGCAGTGGATCTAGCGGGGGCATCCTCTCCTACAATGAGCAGTTCTTC.

This chain uses TRBV10-3 with TRBJ2-5, with 11 bases aligning to TRBD1. This CDR3 spans 17 amino acids. Germline V gives CDR1 ENHRY, CDR2 SYGVKD. V trimming: 4 bases; J trimming: 2 bases; junction bases outside the gene matches: 9. In DNA, the CDR3 is TGTGCCATCAGTGGCGCGGACAGGGGGCTACATCAAGAGACCCAGTACTTC. This encodes CAISGADRGLHQETQYF.

The chain is built from TRBV7-3 and TRBJ2-3; D is unresolved. The CDR3 is 14 amino acids. CDR1 SGHTA and CDR2 FQGTGA come from the germline V gene. The V and J ends lost 1 base and 4 bases respectively, with 9 bases between them. The CDR3 sequence is CASSLSPPADTQYF. The CDR3 region has the DNA TGTGCCAGCAGCTTAAGCCCCCCGGCAGATACGCAGTATTTT.

The V and J genes are TRBV7-2 and TRBJ2-7; D not certain. CDR1 is SGHTA and CDR2 is FQGNSA in the germline V gene. CDR3 length equals 16 residues. Trimming left V 1 base short and J 4 bases short, with 17 bases between. DNA of the CDR3: TGTGCCAGCAGCTTAGAAGGCAGCTCGGGTTTTTACGAGCAGTACTTC. This encodes CASSLEGSSGFYEQYF.

The gene calls are TRBV11-2 and TRBJ1-5; D remains ambiguous. With 0 bases removed from V and 6 bases from J, the gap between germline ends came to 3 bases. The CDR3 is 12 amino acids. The germline gives CDR1 SGHAT, CDR2 FQNNGV. CDR3 bases: TGTGCCAGCAGCTTAGAGAGTCAGCCCCAGCATTTT. Protein product: CASSLESQPQHF.

This chain links TRBV3-1 (or the pseudogene TRBV3-2) with TRBJ2-5, with TRBD2 matching over 11 bases. This CDR3 contains 15 residues. Germline V gene data show CDR1 as LGHDT and CDR2 as YNNKEL (reference sequence). After removal of 1 base from V and 3 bases from J, the junction contained 1 base not matched to a gene. The chain's CDR3 is CASSQGGLAEETQYF. In DNA form, the CDR3 reads TGTGCCAGCAGCCAAGGGGGACTAGCGGAAGAGACCCAGTACTTC.